This TCR beta chain is from a study of T cell responses to AZD1222 COVID-19 vaccine. This clone was detected only once. Assay used: immunoSEQ multiplex PCR; TCRdb lists only in-frame clones, some missing. This table holds fewer than 150,000 clones, 88% found once. The sequencing here drew on peripheral blood, taken 28 days after the second AZD1222 dose. This clonotype was obtained from an adult who received the AZD1222 COVID-19 vaccine.

CDR3 sequence: CASLVNYGYTF. For the CDR3, the DNA is TGTGCCAGCCTGGTTAACTATGGCTACACCTTC. The rearrangement joins TRBV28 to TRBJ1-2; D is ambiguous. Germline CDR1 is MDHEN and CDR2 is SYDVKM. The CDR3 length is 11 residues. V was trimmed by 8 bases and J by 1 base, leaving 5 bases between them.